The 2 T cell receptor beta chains below come from one sample, sequenced in a study of blood T cell repertoires in COVID-19. The repertoire was sequenced with immunoSEQ multiplex PCR; TCRdb's copy has only in-frame clones and lacks some. The sample holds a few hundred thousand clones, 88% seen once. Sequenced sample: peripheral blood. The origin of the receptors is a woman aged 50 to 60 with COVID-19, enrolled during active disease.

The chain employs TRBV27 and TRBJ2-7, with D possibly matching TRBD2 (6 bases). CDR1 is MNHEY, CDR2 SMNVEV, per germline (reference sequence). V gave up 7 bases and J gave up 5 bases, with 18 bases separating them. The CDR3 length is 14 residues. CDR3 sequence: CASTGRGISNEQYF. In DNA form, the CDR3 reads TGTGCCAGCACCGGGCGGGGTATCAGTAACGAGCAGTACTTC.

The genes are TRBV4-1 and TRBJ1-3; D remains ambiguous. The ends were cut back, 0 bases at V and 4 bases at J, with 10 bases in the middle. The CDR3 is 15 amino acids. Germline CDR1 is MGHRA and CDR2 is YSYEKL. The CDR3 spells CASSQDDGRGNTIYF. The CDR3, as DNA: TGCGCCAGCAGCCAAGATGATGGTAGAGGAAACACCATATATTTT.